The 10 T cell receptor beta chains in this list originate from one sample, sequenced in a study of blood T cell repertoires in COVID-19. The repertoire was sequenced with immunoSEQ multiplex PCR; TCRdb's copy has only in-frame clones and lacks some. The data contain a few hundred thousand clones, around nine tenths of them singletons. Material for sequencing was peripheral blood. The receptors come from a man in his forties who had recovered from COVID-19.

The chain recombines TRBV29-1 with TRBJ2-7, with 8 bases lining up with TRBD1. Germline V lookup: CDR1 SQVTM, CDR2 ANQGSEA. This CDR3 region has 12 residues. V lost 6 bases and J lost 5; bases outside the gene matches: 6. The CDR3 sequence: CSVWTGRDEQYF. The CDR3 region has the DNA TGCAGCGTCTGGACAGGGCGGGACGAGCAGTACTTC.

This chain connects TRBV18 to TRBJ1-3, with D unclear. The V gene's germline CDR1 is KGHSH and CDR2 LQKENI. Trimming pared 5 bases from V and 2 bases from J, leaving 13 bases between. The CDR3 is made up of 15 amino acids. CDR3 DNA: TGTGCCAGCTCATCCTTGGAGGTGGCTGGAAACACCATATATTTT. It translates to CASSSLEVAGNTIYF. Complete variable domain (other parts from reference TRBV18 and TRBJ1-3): NAGVMQNPRHLVRRRGQEARLRCSPMKGHSHVYWYRQLPEEGLKFMVYLQKENIIDESGMPKERFSAEFPKEGPSILRIQQVVRGDSAAYFCASSSLEVAGNTIYFGEGSWLTVV.

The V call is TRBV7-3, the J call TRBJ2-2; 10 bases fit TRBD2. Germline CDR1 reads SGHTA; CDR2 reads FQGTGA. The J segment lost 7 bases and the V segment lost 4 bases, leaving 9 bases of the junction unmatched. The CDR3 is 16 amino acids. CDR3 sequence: CASSYLAGEGGGELFF. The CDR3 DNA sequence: TGTGCCAGCAGCTATCTAGCGGGAGAGGGAGGCGGGGAGCTGTTTTTT.

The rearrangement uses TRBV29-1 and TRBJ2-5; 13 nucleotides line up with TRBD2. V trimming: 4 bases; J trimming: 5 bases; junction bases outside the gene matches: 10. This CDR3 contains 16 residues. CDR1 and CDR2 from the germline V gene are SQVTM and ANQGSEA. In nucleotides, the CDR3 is TGCAGCGTTGGCGGACTAGCGGGAGAATGGGGGGAGACCCAGTACTTC. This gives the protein CSVGGLAGEWGETQYF.

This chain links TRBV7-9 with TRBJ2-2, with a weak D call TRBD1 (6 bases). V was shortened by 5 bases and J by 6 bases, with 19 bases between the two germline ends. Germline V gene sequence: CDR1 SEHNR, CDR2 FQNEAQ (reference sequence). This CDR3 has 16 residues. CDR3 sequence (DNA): TGTGCCAGCAGCCACCGACCAGGGGCGGCCGCCGGGGAGCTGTTTTTT. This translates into CASSHRPGAAAGELFF.

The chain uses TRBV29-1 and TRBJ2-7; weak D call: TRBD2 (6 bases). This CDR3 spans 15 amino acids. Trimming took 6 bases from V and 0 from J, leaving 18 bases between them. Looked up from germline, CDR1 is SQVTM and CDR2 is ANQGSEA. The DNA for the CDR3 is TGCAGCGTCACCCCTAGCGATGGGAGCTCCTACGAGCAGTACTTC. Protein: CSVTPSDGSSYEQYF.

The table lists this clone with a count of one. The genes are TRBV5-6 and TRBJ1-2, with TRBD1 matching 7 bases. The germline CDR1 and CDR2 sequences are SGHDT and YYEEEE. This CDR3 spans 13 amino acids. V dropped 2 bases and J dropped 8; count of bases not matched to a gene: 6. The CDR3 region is CASSFEGAWGYTF. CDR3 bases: TGTGCCAGCAGCTTTGAGGGGGCCTGGGGCTACACCTTC.

In nucleotides, the CDR3 is TGTGCCAGCAGCCAAAGTGGGATGGGGCGAAGGAATGAAAAACTGTTTTTT. It specifies CASSQSGMGRRNEKLFF. The chain recombines TRBV4-2 with TRBJ1-4, with TRBD1 as a possible D gene (5 bases). Trimming took off 2 bases at V and 5 bases at J, with 18 bases between the two ends. Germline V gives CDR1 LGHNA, CDR2 YNFKEQ. This CDR3 spans 17 amino acids.

The CDR3 reads CASSLGGSHNEQFF. The CDR3 DNA follows: TGTGCCAGCAGCTTAGGGGGCTCTCATAATGAGCAGTTCTTC. The V gene is TRBV11-2, the J gene TRBJ2-1, with D tentatively TRBD1 (5 bases). There are 14 residues in the CDR3. Germline-derived CDR1 and CDR2 are SGHAT and FQNNGV. The V end lost 1 base, the J end lost 7 bases, and 11 bases lay between the germline ends.

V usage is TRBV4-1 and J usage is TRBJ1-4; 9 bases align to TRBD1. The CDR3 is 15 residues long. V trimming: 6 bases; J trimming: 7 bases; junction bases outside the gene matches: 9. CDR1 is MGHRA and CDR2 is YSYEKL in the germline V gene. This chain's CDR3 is CASSSGGTGPEKLFF. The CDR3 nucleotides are TGCGCCAGCAGTTCGGGAGGGACAGGGCCTGAAAAACTGTTTTTT.